The source of this T cell receptor beta chain is a study of shared clonotypes between healthy human individuals. The study, taken as a whole, reports: Sharing across several donors was seen in 4% to 6.5% of naive CD4 clonotypes. In contrast to clonotypes shared by all four donors, non-shared clonotypes had lower generation probabilities. On the whole, naive subsets had larger estimated richness than memory subsets had.

With 7 bases clipped from V and 1 base from J, the junction kept 18 bases outside the gene matches. This CDR3 contains 18 residues. Germline-derived CDR1 and CDR2 are MDHEN and SYDVKM. Donors were healthy HIV-negative adults without recent acute infections or vaccinations. Sequenced by immunoSEQ multiplex PCR; TCRdb stores in-frame clones only, minus some. The data contain 600,000 to 750,000 clones, 90% of them singletons. As concerns this clone: No antigen is known for it.

Sequencing was done on a sample of memory CD8+ T cells from PBMCs. This sample's subset: CD45RO+ cells pooled with CCR7-negative TemRA cells. J is TRBJ1-2 and V is TRBV28; 7 bases line up with TRBD1. The TCR was taken from a man between 18 and 35 years old in good health. Some clones in this sample may be carry-over from other donors' samples. CDR3 sequence: CASTPNSYPGQSNYGYTF. In DNA form, the CDR3 reads TGTGCCAGCACACCAAACAGTTATCCGGGACAGAGTAACTATGGCTACACCTTC.